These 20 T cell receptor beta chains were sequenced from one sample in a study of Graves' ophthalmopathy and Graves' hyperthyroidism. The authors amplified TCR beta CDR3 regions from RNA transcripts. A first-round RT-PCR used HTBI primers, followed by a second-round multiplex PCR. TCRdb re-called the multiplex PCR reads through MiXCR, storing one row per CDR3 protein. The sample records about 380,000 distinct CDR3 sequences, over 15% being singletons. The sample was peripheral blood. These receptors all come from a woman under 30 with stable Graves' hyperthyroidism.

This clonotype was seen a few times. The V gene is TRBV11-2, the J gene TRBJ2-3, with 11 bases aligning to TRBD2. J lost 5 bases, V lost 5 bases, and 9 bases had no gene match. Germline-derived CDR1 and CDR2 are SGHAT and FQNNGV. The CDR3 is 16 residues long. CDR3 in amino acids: CASSRRLAGRGDTQYF. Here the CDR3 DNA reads TGTGCCAGCAGCCGCCGACTAGCGGGGCGGGGAGATACGCAGTATTTT.

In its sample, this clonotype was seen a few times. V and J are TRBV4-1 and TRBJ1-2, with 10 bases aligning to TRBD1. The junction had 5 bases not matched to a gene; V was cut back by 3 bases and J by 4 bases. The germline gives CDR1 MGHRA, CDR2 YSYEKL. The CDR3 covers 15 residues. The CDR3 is CASSQAGQGGYGYTF. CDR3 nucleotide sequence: TGCGCCAGCAGCCAGGCTGGACAGGGGGGCTATGGCTACACCTTC.

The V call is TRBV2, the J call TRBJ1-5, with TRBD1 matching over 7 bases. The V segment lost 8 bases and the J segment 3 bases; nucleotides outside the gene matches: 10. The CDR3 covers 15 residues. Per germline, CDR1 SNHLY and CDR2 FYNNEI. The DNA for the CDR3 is TGTGCCAGCTGCCAACCAGGGGGGCTCAATCAGCCCCAGCATTTT. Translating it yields CASCQPGGLNQPQHF.

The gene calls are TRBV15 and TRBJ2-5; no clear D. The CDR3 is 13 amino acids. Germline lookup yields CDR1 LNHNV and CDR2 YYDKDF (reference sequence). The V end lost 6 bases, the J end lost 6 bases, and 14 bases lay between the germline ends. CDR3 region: CATRWQPGKTQYF. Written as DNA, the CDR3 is TGTGCCACCAGGTGGCAGCCTGGGAAGACCCAGTACTTC.

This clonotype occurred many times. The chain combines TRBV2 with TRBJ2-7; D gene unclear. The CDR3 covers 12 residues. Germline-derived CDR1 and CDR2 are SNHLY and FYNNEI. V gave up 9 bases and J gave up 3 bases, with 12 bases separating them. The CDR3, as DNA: TGTGCCAGTACCGGCACACACTACGAGCAGTACTTC. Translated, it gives CASTGTHYEQYF. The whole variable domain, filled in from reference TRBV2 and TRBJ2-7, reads EPEVTQTPSHQVTQMGQEVILRCVPISNHLYFYWYRQILGQKVEFLVSFYNNEISEKSEIFDDQFSVERPDGSNFTLKIRSTKLEDSAMYFCASTGTHYEQYFGPGTRLTVT.

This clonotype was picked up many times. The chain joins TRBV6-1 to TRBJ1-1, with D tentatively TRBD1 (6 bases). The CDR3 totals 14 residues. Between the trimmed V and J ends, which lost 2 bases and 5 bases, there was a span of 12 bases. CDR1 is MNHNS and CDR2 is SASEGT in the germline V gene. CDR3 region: CASSEWRGRTEAFF. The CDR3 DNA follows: TGTGCCAGCAGTGAATGGCGGGGGCGAACTGAAGCTTTCTTT.

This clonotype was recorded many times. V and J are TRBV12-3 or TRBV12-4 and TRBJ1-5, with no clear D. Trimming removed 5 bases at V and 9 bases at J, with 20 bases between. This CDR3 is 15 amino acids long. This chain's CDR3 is CASSASLDVYRPQHF. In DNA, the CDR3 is TGTGCCAGCAGTGCATCCTTGGACGTCTATCGGCCCCAGCATTTT.

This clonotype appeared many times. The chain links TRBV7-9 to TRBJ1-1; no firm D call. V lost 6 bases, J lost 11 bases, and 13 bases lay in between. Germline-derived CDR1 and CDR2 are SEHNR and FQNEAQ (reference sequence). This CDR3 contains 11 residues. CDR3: CASSLTHLAFF. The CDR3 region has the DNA TGTGCCAGCAGTCTAACGCACTTGGCTTTCTTT. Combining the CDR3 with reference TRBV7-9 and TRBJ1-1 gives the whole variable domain DTGVSQNPRHKITKRGQNVTFRCDPISEHNRLYWYRQTLGQGPEFLTYFQNEAQLEKSRLLSDRFSAERPKGSFSTLEIQRTEQGDSAMYLCASSLTHLAFFGQGTRLTVV.

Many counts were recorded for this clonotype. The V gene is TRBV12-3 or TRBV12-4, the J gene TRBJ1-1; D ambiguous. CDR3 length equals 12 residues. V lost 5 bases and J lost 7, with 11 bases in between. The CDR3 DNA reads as TGTGCCAGCAGTCCCAGCTGGATTGAAGCTTTCTTT. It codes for CASSPSWIEAFF.

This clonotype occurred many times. The DNA of the CDR3 is TGTGCCAGCAGCTTAGCGCCTAGGTCGTTTGAGACCCAGTACTTC. As protein: CASSLAPRSFETQYF. The rearrangement links TRBV7-2 to TRBJ2-5, with D uncertain. The length of the CDR3 is 15 residues. CDR1 SGHTA and CDR2 FQGNSA come from the germline V gene. V was clipped by 0 bases and J by 5 bases, with 13 bases between them.

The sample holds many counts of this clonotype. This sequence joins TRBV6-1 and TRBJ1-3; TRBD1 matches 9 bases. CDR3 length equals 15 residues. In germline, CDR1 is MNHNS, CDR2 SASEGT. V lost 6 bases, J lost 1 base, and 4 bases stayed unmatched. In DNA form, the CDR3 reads TGTGCCAGCAGCCGGGACAGGGAGTCTGGAAACACCATATATTTT. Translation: CASSRDRESGNTIYF.

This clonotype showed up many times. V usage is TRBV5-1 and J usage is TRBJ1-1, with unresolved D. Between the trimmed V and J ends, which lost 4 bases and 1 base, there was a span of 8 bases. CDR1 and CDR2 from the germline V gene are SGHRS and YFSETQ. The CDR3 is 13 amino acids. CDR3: CASSRDANTEAFF. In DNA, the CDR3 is TGCGCCAGCAGCCGAGACGCGAACACTGAAGCTTTCTTT.

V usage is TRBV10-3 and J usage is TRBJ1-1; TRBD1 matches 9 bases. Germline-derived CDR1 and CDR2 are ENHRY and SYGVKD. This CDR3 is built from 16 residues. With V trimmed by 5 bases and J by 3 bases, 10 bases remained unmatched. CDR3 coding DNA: TGTGCCATCAGTAAGTGGAGGGACAGGGAGGACACTGAAGCTTTCTTT. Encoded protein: CAISKWRDREDTEAFF.

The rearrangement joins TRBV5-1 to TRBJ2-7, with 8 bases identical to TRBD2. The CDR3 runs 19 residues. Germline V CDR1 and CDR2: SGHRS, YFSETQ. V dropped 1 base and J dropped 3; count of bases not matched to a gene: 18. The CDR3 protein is CASSLKITPRGASSYEQYF. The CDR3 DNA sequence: TGCGCCAGCAGCTTGAAAATTACTCCGCGGGGGGCCAGTAGCTACGAGCAGTACTTC.

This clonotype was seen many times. The CDR3 nucleotides read TGTGCCATCAGAAATCCCTCCAAGGGAGGGGTTCACACTGAAGCTTTCTTT. This encodes CAIRNPSKGGVHTEAFF. The chain joins TRBV10-3 to TRBJ1-1; D might be TRBD1 (5 bases). The CDR3 has 17 residues. With 6 bases removed from V and 3 bases from J, the gap between germline ends came to 23 bases. Germline CDR1 is ENHRY and CDR2 is SYGVKD.

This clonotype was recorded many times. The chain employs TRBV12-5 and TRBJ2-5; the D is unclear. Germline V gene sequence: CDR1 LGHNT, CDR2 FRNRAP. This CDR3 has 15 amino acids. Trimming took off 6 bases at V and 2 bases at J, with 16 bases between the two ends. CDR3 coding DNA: TGTGCTAGTGGCTCTGGACGGCGTGTTCAAGAGACCCAGTACTTC. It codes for CASGSGRRVQETQYF. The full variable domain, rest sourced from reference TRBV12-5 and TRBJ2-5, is DARVTQTPRHKVTEMGQEVTMRCQPILGHNTVFWYRQTMMQGLELLAYFRNRAPLDDSGMPKDRFSAEMPDATLATLKIQPSEPRDSAVYFCASGSGRRVQETQYFGPGTRLLVL.

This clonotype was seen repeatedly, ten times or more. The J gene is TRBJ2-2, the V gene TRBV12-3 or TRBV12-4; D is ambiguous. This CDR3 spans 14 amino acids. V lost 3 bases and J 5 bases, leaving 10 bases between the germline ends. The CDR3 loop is CASSFGRRTGELFF. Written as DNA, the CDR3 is TGTGCCAGCAGTTTCGGCAGGCGGACCGGGGAGCTGTTTTTT.

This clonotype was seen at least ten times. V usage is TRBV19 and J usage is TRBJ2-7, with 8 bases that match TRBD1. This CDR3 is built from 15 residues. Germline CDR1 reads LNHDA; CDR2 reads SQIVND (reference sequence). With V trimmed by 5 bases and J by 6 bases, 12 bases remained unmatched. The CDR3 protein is CASSPRGRGLAEQYF. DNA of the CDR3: TGTGCCAGTAGTCCCCGGGGCAGGGGGCTGGCCGAGCAGTACTTC. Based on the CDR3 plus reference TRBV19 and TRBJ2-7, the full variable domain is DGGITQSPKYLFRKEGQNVTLSCEQNLNHDAMYWYRQDPGQGLRLIYYSQIVNDFQKGDIAEGYSVSREKKESFPLTVTSAQKNPTAFYLCASSPRGRGLAEQYFGPGTRLTVT.

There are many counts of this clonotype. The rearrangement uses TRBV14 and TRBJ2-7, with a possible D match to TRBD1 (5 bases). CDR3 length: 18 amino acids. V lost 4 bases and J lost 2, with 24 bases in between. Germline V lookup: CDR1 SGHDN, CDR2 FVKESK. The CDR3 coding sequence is TGTGCCAGCAGCCGAACGAAGGACATCTCTACGCACCCCTACGAGCAGTACTTC. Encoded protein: CASSRTKDISTHPYEQYF.

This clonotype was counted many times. The CDR3 coding sequence is TGCGCCAGCAGCCCAGTGGACAGGGGGCAATACGAGCAGTACTTC. Its translation is CASSPVDRGQYEQYF. The gene calls are TRBV5-1 and TRBJ2-7; the match to TRBD1 covers 11 bases. The CDR3 is 15 amino acids. Germline V gives CDR1 SGHRS, CDR2 YFSETQ. V shed 4 bases, J shed 4 bases, and the junction held 7 bases outside the gene matches.